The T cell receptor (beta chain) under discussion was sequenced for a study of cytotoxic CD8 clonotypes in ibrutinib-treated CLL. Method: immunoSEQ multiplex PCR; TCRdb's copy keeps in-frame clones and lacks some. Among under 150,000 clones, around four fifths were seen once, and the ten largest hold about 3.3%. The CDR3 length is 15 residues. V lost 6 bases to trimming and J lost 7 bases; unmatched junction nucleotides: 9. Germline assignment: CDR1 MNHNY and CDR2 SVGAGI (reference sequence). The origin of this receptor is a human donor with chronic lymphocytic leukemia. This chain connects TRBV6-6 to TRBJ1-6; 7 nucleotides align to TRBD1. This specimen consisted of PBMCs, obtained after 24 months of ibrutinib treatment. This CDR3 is CASSRDRVPNSPLHF. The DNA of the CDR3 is TGTGCCAGCAGCCGAGACAGGGTTCCGAATTCACCCCTCCACTTT.